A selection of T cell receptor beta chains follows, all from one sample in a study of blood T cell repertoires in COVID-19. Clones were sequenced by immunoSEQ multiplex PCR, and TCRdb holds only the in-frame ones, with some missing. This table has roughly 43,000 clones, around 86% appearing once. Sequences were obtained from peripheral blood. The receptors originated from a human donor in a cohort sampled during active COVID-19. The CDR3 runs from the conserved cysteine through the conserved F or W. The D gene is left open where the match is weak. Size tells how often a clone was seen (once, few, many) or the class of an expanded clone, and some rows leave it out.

cdr3_nt: TGTGCCATAATACCTATCTCTGGAAACACCATATATTTT
cdr3_aa: CAIIPISGNTIYF
v_call: TRBV7-9
j_call: TRBJ1-3
d_call: -
clone_size: -

cdr3_nt: TGTGCCAGCAGTGAAGGGACAGGGGGCACTGAAGCTTTCTTT
cdr3_aa: CASSEGTGGTEAFF
v_call: TRBV6-1
j_call: TRBJ1-1
d_call: TRBD1
clone_size: -

cdr3_nt: TGTGCCAGCAGCCAAGGGACTACCTTCTACGAGCAGTACTTC
cdr3_aa: CASSQGTTFYEQYF
v_call: TRBV3-1/TRBV3-2
j_call: TRBJ2-7
d_call: -
clone_size: -

cdr3_nt: TGTGCCAGCAGCCAAGATAGCGGGCTTCCGAGCTACGAGCAGTACTTC
cdr3_aa: CASSQDSGLPSYEQYF
v_call: TRBV4-2
j_call: TRBJ2-7
d_call: TRBD2
clone_size: -

cdr3_nt: TGTGCCAGCAGTTTATCAGGGGGTGGTAACACTGAAGCTTTCTTT
cdr3_aa: CASSLSGGGNTEAFF
v_call: TRBV27
j_call: TRBJ1-1
d_call: -
clone_size: -

cdr3_nt: TGTGCCAGCAGTTTGGAACAGGATAATGAAAAACTGTTTTTT
cdr3_aa: CASSLEQDNEKLFF
v_call: TRBV28
j_call: TRBJ1-4
d_call: -
clone_size: -

cdr3_nt: TGTGCCAGCAGTCGTGGGACTAGTTCCTACAATGAGCAGTTCTTC
cdr3_aa: CASSRGTSSYNEQFF
v_call: TRBV2
j_call: TRBJ2-1
d_call: TRBD2
clone_size: -

cdr3_nt: TGTGCCAGCAGCTTAGCGATAGGGGGCGGTTCACCCCTCCACTTT
cdr3_aa: CASSLAIGGGSPLHF
v_call: TRBV7-6
j_call: TRBJ1-6
d_call: TRBD1
clone_size: -

cdr3_nt: TGTGCCAGCGCCGTCGGGACAGGGTACTACGAGCAGTACTTC
cdr3_aa: CASAVGTGYYEQYF
v_call: TRBV27
j_call: TRBJ2-7
d_call: TRBD1
clone_size: few

cdr3_nt: TGTGCCAGCTCCCGGGACAGAAATCAGCCCCAGCATTTT
cdr3_aa: CASSRDRNQPQHF
v_call: TRBV18
j_call: TRBJ1-5
d_call: TRBD1
clone_size: once

cdr3_nt: TGTGCCAGCAGTTTATTAGGACAGTCCCAGCCCCAGCATTTT
cdr3_aa: CASSLLGQSQPQHF
v_call: TRBV28
j_call: TRBJ1-5
d_call: -
clone_size: -

cdr3_nt: TGTGCCAGTAGCCGGGACAGGGGCCCCGCTGCGGGTGAAAAACTGTTTTTT
cdr3_aa: CASSRDRGPAAGEKLFF
v_call: TRBV19
j_call: TRBJ1-4
d_call: TRBD1
clone_size: -

cdr3_nt: TGTGCCAGCAGTGACGGACTAGCGGGACTTCACTCCTACGAGCAGTACTTC
cdr3_aa: CASSDGLAGLHSYEQYF
v_call: TRBV25-1
j_call: TRBJ2-7
d_call: TRBD2
clone_size: -

cdr3_nt: TGTGCCAGCAGCTTAGAAACGGGTTTTACCTACGAGCAGTACTTC
cdr3_aa: CASSLETGFTYEQYF
v_call: TRBV7-6
j_call: TRBJ2-7
d_call: -
clone_size: few

cdr3_nt: TGTGCCAGCAGCTTGAGTCAGGGGGGATACGAGCAGTACTTC
cdr3_aa: CASSLSQGGYEQYF
v_call: TRBV5-4
j_call: TRBJ2-7
d_call: -
clone_size: -

cdr3_nt: TGTGCCAGCAGCTTGGGTCCCAGGGTCAATCAGCCCCAGCATTTT
cdr3_aa: CASSLGPRVNQPQHF
v_call: TRBV5-6
j_call: TRBJ1-5
d_call: -
clone_size: -

cdr3_nt: TGTGCCAGCAGCTTAGCGGGGGGGCCCGGACTGAACACTGAAGCTTTCTTT
cdr3_aa: CASSLAGGPGLNTEAFF
v_call: TRBV7-2
j_call: TRBJ1-1
d_call: -
clone_size: -

cdr3_nt: TGTGCCAGCAGCAGAACAAGGGGAGGGACCTATGGCTACACCTTC
cdr3_aa: CASSRTRGGTYGYTF
v_call: TRBV6-5
j_call: TRBJ1-2
d_call: -
clone_size: few

cdr3_nt: TGTGCCAGCAGTTTCACACCTTGGTCCGAGCAGTACTTC
cdr3_aa: CASSFTPWSEQYF
v_call: TRBV27
j_call: TRBJ2-7
d_call: -
clone_size: -

cdr3_nt: TGTGCCAGCAGTGAGGAGTCTATTGGAGAAAAACTGTTTTTT
cdr3_aa: CASSEESIGEKLFF
v_call: TRBV2
j_call: TRBJ1-4
d_call: -
clone_size: -

cdr3_nt: TGTGCCAGCAGCTTGATAGACAGGGGTAACACTGAAGCTTTCTTT
cdr3_aa: CASSLIDRGNTEAFF
v_call: TRBV5-6
j_call: TRBJ1-1
d_call: TRBD1
clone_size: -

cdr3_nt: TGCGCCAGCAGCTACCCGGGACAGGGGAACACTGAAGCTTTCTTT
cdr3_aa: CASSYPGQGNTEAFF
v_call: TRBV10-2
j_call: TRBJ1-1
d_call: TRBD1
clone_size: once

cdr3_nt: TGTGCCAGCAGCCAAAGACAGGCTCCGGCTCGGCAGCCCCAGCATTTT
cdr3_aa: CASSQRQAPARQPQHF
v_call: TRBV3-1/TRBV3-2
j_call: TRBJ1-5
d_call: -
clone_size: once

cdr3_nt: TGTGCCAGCAGCTTAAGGTCTTACGGGGAGACCCAGTACTTC
cdr3_aa: CASSLRSYGETQYF
v_call: TRBV7-2
j_call: TRBJ2-5
d_call: -
clone_size: -

cdr3_nt: TGTGCCAGCAGCTTACACAGGGACTACGAGCAGTACTTC
cdr3_aa: CASSLHRDYEQYF
v_call: TRBV7-2
j_call: TRBJ2-7
d_call: -
clone_size: -

cdr3_nt: TGTGCCAGCAGTTTACAGGGGATGACTGAAGCTTTCTTT
cdr3_aa: CASSLQGMTEAFF
v_call: TRBV27
j_call: TRBJ1-1
d_call: -
clone_size: few

cdr3_nt: TGTGCCAGCAGGAGGGCAGGGGGCACAGATACGCAGTATTTT
cdr3_aa: CASRRAGGTDTQYF
v_call: TRBV28
j_call: TRBJ2-3
d_call: -
clone_size: -

cdr3_nt: TGCGCCAGCAGCCAACAGGGAAGGGGCACAGATACGCAGTATTTT
cdr3_aa: CASSQQGRGTDTQYF
v_call: TRBV4-1
j_call: TRBJ2-3
d_call: -
clone_size: once

cdr3_nt: TGTGCCAGCAGTGAAGAGGAACACACCGGGGAGCTGTTTTTT
cdr3_aa: CASSEEEHTGELFF
v_call: TRBV6-4
j_call: TRBJ2-2
d_call: -
clone_size: few

cdr3_nt: TGTGCCAGCTCACTACCGGGACAGTTCTACGAGCAGTACTTC
cdr3_aa: CASSLPGQFYEQYF
v_call: TRBV7-2
j_call: TRBJ2-7
d_call: TRBD1
clone_size: -

cdr3_nt: TGTGCCAGCAGCTTGGAACAGCTTACCTACGAGCAGTACTTC
cdr3_aa: CASSLEQLTYEQYF
v_call: TRBV5-4
j_call: TRBJ2-7
d_call: -
clone_size: -

cdr3_nt: TGTGCCAGCAGTTTGACAGCTAGCACAGATACGCAGTATTTT
cdr3_aa: CASSLTASTDTQYF
v_call: TRBV6-6
j_call: TRBJ2-3
d_call: -
clone_size: -

cdr3_nt: TGTGCCAACTATTTGGATGGCGAGCAGTACTTC
cdr3_aa: CANYLDGEQYF
v_call: TRBV30
j_call: TRBJ2-7
d_call: -
clone_size: -

cdr3_nt: TGCAGCGTTCTCCAGGCTAACACCGGGGAGCTGTTTTTT
cdr3_aa: CSVLQANTGELFF
v_call: TRBV29-1
j_call: TRBJ2-2
d_call: -
clone_size: -

cdr3_nt: TGTGCCAGCAGCTTTGCCGACGGAGGTGCTTTCTTT
cdr3_aa: CASSFADGGAFF
v_call: TRBV7-8
j_call: TRBJ1-1
d_call: -
clone_size: -

cdr3_nt: TGTGCCAGCAGCTTGGTCAGCTCCTATAATTCACCCCTCCACTTT
cdr3_aa: CASSLVSSYNSPLHF
v_call: TRBV5-4
j_call: TRBJ1-6
d_call: -
clone_size: -

cdr3_nt: TGTGCCAGCAGTGAAAAAGGTCTGACGGAGCAAGGGGGTTCACCCCTCCACTTT
cdr3_aa: CASSEKGLTEQGGSPLHF
v_call: TRBV6-1
j_call: TRBJ1-6
d_call: -
clone_size: -

cdr3_nt: TGTGCCAGCAGCGTAGTGAGGGCCCAGCCCCAGCATTTT
cdr3_aa: CASSVVRAQPQHF
v_call: TRBV9
j_call: TRBJ1-5
d_call: -
clone_size: few

cdr3_nt: TGTGCCAGCAGTTTATCCTGGAGGGTAGATACGCAGTATTTT
cdr3_aa: CASSLSWRVDTQYF
v_call: TRBV27
j_call: TRBJ2-3
d_call: -
clone_size: -

cdr3_nt: TGTGCCAGCAGTTCGGGGACTAGCGGTACCTACGAGCAGTACTTC
cdr3_aa: CASSSGTSGTYEQYF
v_call: TRBV6-5
j_call: TRBJ2-7
d_call: TRBD2
clone_size: -